These 21 T cell receptor beta chains share one sample of origin, sequenced in a study of T cell repertoires in cytomegalovirus infection. These receptors have no known antigen. TCRdb analysed the reads with MiXCR anew, one entry per CDR3 protein. The table has about 500,000 distinct CDR3 sequences, roughly a third seen once. This sample comprised cultured PBMCs, obtained from culture after CMV antigen stimulation. Every receptor here comes from a human donor in good health (CMV status not recorded). Some clones in this sample may be carry-over from other donors' samples.

The CDR3 DNA reads as TGTGCCAGCAGTGAGACAGGGAATTCTCGCCAGCCCCAGCATTTT. Translating it yields CASSETGNSRQPQHF. The rearrangement links TRBV7-2 to TRBJ1-5; TRBD1 aligns across 7 bases. Germline V gene data show CDR1 as SGHTA and CDR2 as FQGNSA. Unmatched junction bases numbered 12, after V lost 6 bases and J lost 7 bases. This CDR3 has 15 residues.

Only a few counts were recorded for this clonotype. The chain uses TRBV7-2 and TRBJ2-2, with D unresolved. This CDR3 comprises 15 residues. Germline V CDR1 and CDR2: SGHTA, FQGNSA. Trimming removed 6 bases at V and 3 bases at J, with 14 bases between. The CDR3: CASRRYATDTGELFF. The CDR3 DNA sequence: TGTGCCAGCAGACGATACGCGACCGACACCGGGGAGCTGTTTTTT. Full variable domain (missing parts from reference TRBV7-2 and TRBJ2-2): GAGVSQSPSNKVTEKGKDVELRCDPISGHTALYWYRQSLGQGLEFLIYFQGNSAPDKSGLPSDRFSAERTGGSVSTLTIQRTQQEDSAVYLCASRRYATDTGELFFGEGSRLTVL.

The V gene is TRBV7-9, the J gene TRBJ1-6; D call uncertain. Germline loops: CDR1 SEHNR, CDR2 FQNEAQ (reference sequence). This CDR3 has 16 amino acids. Deletions cut 4 bases from V and 10 bases from J, with 20 bases between. The CDR3 bases are TGTGCCAGCAGCTCGTCCTCGGGGAGGAAAGGATCACCCCTCCACTTT. Protein product: CASSSSSGRKGSPLHF.

CDR3 in amino acids: CSVYLVSGSMYEQFF. CDR3 nucleotides: TGCAGCGTTTACCTAGTAAGCGGGAGTATGTATGAGCAGTTCTTC. The genes are TRBV29-1 and TRBJ2-1; TRBD2 matches at 8 bases. After removal of 5 bases from V and 8 bases from J, the junction contained 14 bases not matched to a gene. The CDR3 sequence is 15 residues long. The germline V gene encodes CDR1 SQVTM and CDR2 ANQGSEA.

The rearrangement joins TRBV3-1 to TRBJ2-7; TRBD2 aligns across 7 bases. Germline CDR1 is LGHDT and CDR2 is YNNKEL (reference sequence). This CDR3 is built from 14 residues. V gave up 4 bases and J gave up 2 bases; unmatched junction bases: 5. The CDR3 DNA follows: TGTGCCAGCAGCCGGGACTACCTTGCCTACGAGCAGTACTTC. Residues: CASSRDYLAYEQYF.

This clonotype was counted only a few times. V is TRBV7-3 and J is TRBJ1-4; D unclear. Germline CDR1 is SGHTA and CDR2 is FQGTGA. Trimming stripped 4 bases from V and 11 bases from J, with 8 bases between. CDR3 size: 11 residues. For the CDR3, the DNA is TGTGCCAGCAGCTCTGTCCAGAAACTGTTTTTT. This gives the protein CASSSVQKLFF.

The chain employs TRBV5-4 and TRBJ1-3; 10 positions agree with TRBD1. The V gene end was trimmed by 4 bases and the J gene end by 6 bases; junction bases not matched to a gene: 4. This CDR3 spans 14 amino acids. CDR1 and CDR2 from the germline V gene are SGHNT and YYREEE (reference sequence). CDR3 in DNA: TGTGCCAGCAGCACCGGGACAGGGGAAAACACCATATATTTT. It is translated as CASSTGTGENTIYF.

The chain has TRBV29-1 and TRBJ2-6; 7 nucleotides align to TRBD2. The J segment lost 2 bases and the V segment lost 7 bases, leaving 2 bases of the junction unmatched. The CDR3 runs to 13 residues. Germline V gene data show CDR1 as SQVTM and CDR2 as ANQGSEA. The DNA of the CDR3 is TGCAGCGCTGGGGGGGCTGGGGCCAACGTCCTGACTTTC. Its translation: CSAGGAGANVLTF.

This clonotype was seen a few times. The rearrangement links TRBV11-2 to TRBJ1-1; TRBD1 aligns across 9 bases. The CDR3 totals 15 residues. Per germline, CDR1 SGHAT and CDR2 FQNNGV. The V segment lost 5 bases and the J segment 1 base; nucleotides outside the gene matches: 5. This CDR3 is CASSTVQGANTEAFF. The CDR3 bases are TGTGCCAGCAGCACCGTACAGGGGGCGAACACTGAAGCTTTCTTT.

This clonotype was seen at least ten times. The chain is built from TRBV7-2 and TRBJ1-1; D unresolved. Looked up from germline, CDR1 is SGHTA and CDR2 is FQGNSA. The CDR3 has 11 amino acids. Trimming pared 5 bases from V and 7 bases from J, leaving 8 bases between. CDR3 nucleotides: TGTGCCAGCAGCAGAGATGGTGAAGCTTTCTTT. It specifies CASSRDGEAFF.

The sample holds a few counts of this clonotype. The CDR3 is CASIRGYGGTEAFF. CDR3 coding DNA: TGTGCCAGTATCAGAGGGTACGGAGGCACTGAAGCTTTCTTT. This chain joins TRBV19 and TRBJ1-1, with D uncertain. Per the germline V gene, CDR1 is LNHDA and CDR2 is SQIVND (reference sequence). V was clipped by 7 bases and J by 4 bases, with 16 bases between them. This CDR3 spans 14 amino acids. The variable domain in full, with the rest retrieved from reference TRBV19 and TRBJ1-1, is DGGITQSPKYLFRKEGQNVTLSCEQNLNHDAMYWYRQDPGQGLRLIYYSQIVNDFQKGDIAEGYSVSREKKESFPLTVTSAQKNPTAFYLCASIRGYGGTEAFFGQGTRLTVV.

CDR3 region: CASSPSPGLAGTTDTQYF. CDR3 in DNA: TGTGCCAGCAGTCCCTCACCCGGGCTAGCGGGAACCACAGATACGCAGTATTTT. V gene TRBV12-3 or TRBV12-4 combines with J gene TRBJ2-3, with 9 bases matching TRBD2. Unmatched junction bases numbered 14, after V lost 5 bases and J lost 2 bases. The CDR3 runs 18 residues.

This rearrangement joins TRBV7-2 to TRBJ2-3; 8 bases line up with TRBD2. From germline, CDR1 is SGHTA and CDR2 FQGNSA. This CDR3 region has 16 residues. After removal of 5 bases from V and 0 bases from J, the junction contained 7 bases not matched to a gene. As DNA, the CDR3 is TGTGCCAGCAGCCTTTCACTAGCGGCTAGCACAGATACGCAGTATTTT. Its protein is CASSLSLAASTDTQYF.

The genes are TRBV7-4 and TRBJ2-7; D might be TRBD2 (5 bases). With 5 bases removed from V and 7 bases from J, the gap between germline ends came to 12 bases. The germline V gene has CDR1 SGHVT and CDR2 SQSDAQ. The CDR3 is 12 residues long. The CDR3 reads CASSPGSREQYF. In DNA, the CDR3 is TGTGCCAGCAGCCCGGGGTCACGGGAGCAGTACTTC.

In this sample, this clonotype turned up a few times. The V and J genes are TRBV4-1 and TRBJ2-1, with D unresolved. CDR1 is MGHRA and CDR2 is YSYEKL in the germline V gene. V was pared by 1 base and J by 4 bases, with 11 bases between. The CDR3 has 15 amino acids. The CDR3 DNA follows: TGCGCCAGCAGCCAAGCCCCGGGTACTTACAATGAGCAGTTCTTC. Translating gives CASSQAPGTYNEQFF.

This clonotype was observed many times. V gene TRBV12-3 or TRBV12-4 combines with J gene TRBJ2-3; D is possibly TRBD1 or TRBD2 (5 bases each). CDR3 length equals 11 residues. V was cut by 3 bases and J by 8 bases, with 6 bases left in between. CDR3 region: CASSLRGTQYF. DNA of the CDR3: TGTGCCAGCAGTTTGAGGGGTACGCAGTATTTT.

The chain recombines TRBV28 with TRBJ2-2; D is undetermined. The CDR3 has 13 amino acids. Looked up from germline, CDR1 is MDHEN and CDR2 is SYDVKM. The germline V and J ends were trimmed by 2 bases and 7 bases, with 8 bases remaining between them. CDR3 amino acids: CASSLLDIGELFF. The CDR3 coding sequence is TGTGCCAGCAGTTTACTCGATATCGGGGAGCTGTTTTTT.

A remark on this clonotype: Just one base apart from a much larger clone, this may be a read error. The V gene is TRBV7-6, the J gene TRBJ2-3; D is possibly TRBD2 (6 bases). The length of the CDR3 is 17 residues. V was clipped by 1 base and J by 5 bases, with 19 bases between them. Looked up from germline, CDR1 is SGHVS and CDR2 is FNYEAQ. In DNA, the CDR3 is TGTGCCAGCAGCTTAGTGCACGGCAGGGAGGCTAGAGATACGCAGTATTTT. This encodes CASSLVHGREARDTQYF.

The rearrangement uses TRBV7-2 and TRBJ2-1, with a possible D match to TRBD2 (5 bases). The CDR3 has 14 residues. V shed 4 bases and J shed 10 bases, with 17 bases lying between them. Germline lookup yields CDR1 SGHTA and CDR2 FQGNSA. The CDR3 sequence is CASSYIRQGGEQFF. As DNA, the CDR3 is TGTGCCAGCAGCTACATAAGACAAGGAGGAGAGCAGTTCTTC.

This rearrangement joins TRBV12-3 or TRBV12-4 to TRBJ2-1; 9 bases align to TRBD2. Losses at the gene ends were 6 bases for V and 10 bases for J; bases not matched to a gene: 13. This CDR3 spans 15 amino acids. CDR3 protein: CASSPGASGKGEQFF. CDR3 DNA sequence: TGTGCCAGCAGCCCAGGGGCTAGCGGGAAAGGGGAGCAGTTCTTC.

This clonotype occurred a few times. The rearrangement links TRBV24-1 to TRBJ2-3; 11 bases are a match to TRBD2. V shed 3 bases, J shed 1 base, and the junction held 8 bases outside the gene matches. This CDR3 is 18 amino acids long. Looked up from germline, CDR1 is KGHDR and CDR2 is SFDVKD. CDR3 DNA: TGTGCCACCAGTGATCCAACAGGACTAGCGGGCCGCACAGATACGCAGTATTTT. It yields the protein CATSDPTGLAGRTDTQYF.